What follows describes a single T cell receptor beta chain. The antigen is not known. The sample comes from a study of STAT3 mutations in large granular lymphocyte leukemia. Study overall: Canonical activating STAT3 mutations were detected in roughly half of the longitudinally sequenced T-LGLL patients.

The CDR3 extends over 11 amino acids. The V end was cut by 2 bases, the J end by 6 bases, with 3 bases between. CDR1 and CDR2 from the germline V gene are SGHTS and YDEGEE. Points from the study as a whole: A small but highly pathogenic clone may have been missed. In about 30% of the 18 patients, new TCR clonotypes emerged after therapy. At least one immunodominant TCR beta clonotype appeared in every T-cell large granular lymphocyte leukemia patient.

Some 38,000 productive templates were obtained per sample on average. Measured with immunoSEQ multiplex PCR; TCRdb has only the in-frame clones, and not every one. The data hold several thousand clones, with around 94% observed a single time. The TCR was taken from a man aged 60 to 69 with T-cell large granular lymphocyte leukemia. Some clones in this sample may be carry-over from other donors' samples. V and J are TRBV5-8 and TRBJ2-1; D gene ambiguous. Sequencing used peripheral blood mononuclear cells. This CDR3 reads CASSFSNEQFF. The CDR3 DNA reads as TGTGCCAGCAGCTTCAGCAATGAGCAGTTCTTC.